This TCR beta chain is drawn from a study of monozygotic twins with inflammatory bowel disease. Study-wide results and caveats: Using the inverse Simpson index, IBD patients had lower TCRbeta diversity than healthy co-twins. Among IBD patients, fewer clonotypes were shared with others than among healthy twins, especially with disease activity.

Turning to this clonotype: Its antigen is unknown.

Using the 5' RACE reads, TCRdb records one entry per CDR3 protein without DNA. This repertoire includes some 150,000 distinct CDR3 sequences. CDR1 and CDR2 from the germline V gene are DFQATT and SNEGSKA (reference sequence). The CDR3 is 15 amino acids. This receptor was taken from a human donor with ulcerative colitis or Crohn's disease, or a healthy co-twin of an affected twin (not recorded which). The sequencing sample was made of blood. The chain has TRBV20-1 and TRBJ2-3; the TCRdb D gene call, TRBD2, has no DNA to confirm it. The CDR3 is CSGEGAGGRTDTQYF.